The 9 T cell receptor beta chains below all came from one sample that was sequenced in a study of T cell repertoires in aging, cancer and after chemotherapy. TCR beta rearrangements were amplified from peripheral blood genomic DNA. Multiplex touch-down PCR with TRB-A/B primers amplified rearranged V-D-J TRB sequences. TCRdb passed the multiplex PCR reads through MiXCR, listing each CDR3 protein once. The data hold roughly 6,300 distinct CDR3 sequences, with roughly 29% observed a single time. The sample taken for sequencing was blood. The source is a human donor with a blood cancer. The donor label of this sample is uncertain.

This clonotype was observed a few times. The CDR3 region is CASSVGLGSTNTEAFF. The CDR3 DNA sequence: TGTGCCAGCAGCGTCGGCCTCGGGAGTACGAACACTGAAGCTTTCTTT. This chain links TRBV11-1 with TRBJ1-1; D unresolved. The ends were cut back, 5 bases at V and 1 base at J, with 17 bases in the middle. CDR1 and CDR2 from the germline V gene are SGHAT and FQDESV (reference sequence). There are 16 residues in the CDR3.

This clonotype was found a few times. The rearrangement uses TRBV5-5 and TRBJ2-1, with 7 bases that match TRBD1. The J segment lost 5 bases and the V segment lost 0 bases, leaving 8 bases of the junction unmatched. CDR1 and CDR2 from the germline V gene are SGHKS and YYEKEE (reference sequence). This CDR3 contains 16 residues. The CDR3, as DNA: TGTGCCAGCAGCTTGGGGGTAGGGACAGCTAACAATGAGCAGTTCTTC. Amino acid sequence: CASSLGVGTANNEQFF.

This clonotype is labeled medium-sized. The chain couples TRBV6-5 to TRBJ2-2; D unresolved. Germline lookup yields CDR1 MNHEY and CDR2 SVGAGI. V was trimmed by 6 bases and J by 0 bases, leaving 5 bases between them. CDR3 length equals 13 residues. As DNA, the CDR3 is TGTGCCAGCAGGGGTTCGAACACCGGGGAGCTGTTTTTT. Protein: CASRGSNTGELFF.

This clonotype appeared a few times. V is TRBV19 and J is TRBJ1-5; D remains ambiguous. The CDR3 has 13 residues. The germline V and J ends were trimmed by 7 bases and 3 bases, with 10 bases remaining between them. The germline V gene encodes CDR1 LNHDA and CDR2 SQIVND (reference sequence). The CDR3 coding sequence is TGTGCCAGTACGGTGGGCGCCAATCAGCCCCAGCATTTT. Amino acids: CASTVGANQPQHF.

Notes on this clonotype: Since a much larger clone is just one base distant, this may be a read error. The V and J genes are TRBV29-1 and TRBJ2-1; TRBD1 is a possible D gene (5 bases). V was cut by 4 bases and J by 4 bases, with 17 bases left in between. Germline CDR1 is SQVTM and CDR2 is ANQGSEA. CDR3 length equals 15 residues. CDR3 sequence reads: CSVGGTDMGYNEQFF. The CDR3 nucleotides are TGCAGCGTTGGGGGAACGGACATGGGGTACAATGAGCAGTTCTTC.

V usage is TRBV27 and J usage is TRBJ2-7, with 8 bases lining up with TRBD1. Germline CDR1 reads MNHEY; CDR2 reads SMNVEV (reference sequence). The CDR3 totals 16 residues. V lost 5 bases to trimming and J lost 2 bases; unmatched junction nucleotides: 11. The CDR3 DNA reads as TGTGCCAGCAGTCCCACCCCCGGACAGGGTGCCTACGAGCAGTACTTC. The encoded protein is CASSPTPGQGAYEQYF.

This clonotype is deemed medium-sized. The chain joins TRBV6-6 to TRBJ2-2; D unclear. Germline V gene lookup returns CDR1 MNHNY and CDR2 SVGAGI (reference sequence). This CDR3 contains 12 residues. Between the trimmed V and J ends, which lost 2 bases and 10 bases, there was a span of 8 bases. The CDR3 DNA is TGTGCCAGCAGTTACGCCCTTCCGGAGCTGTTTTTT. Residues: CASSYALPELFF.

This clonotype has only a few counts. V and J are TRBV20-1 and TRBJ2-7; TRBD1 might be the D (6 bases). CDR3 length equals 14 residues. V was shortened by 4 bases and J by 2 bases, with 15 bases between the two germline ends. The germline V gene has CDR1 DFQATT and CDR2 SNEGSKA (reference sequence). The CDR3 DNA follows: TGCAGTGCTAAAAGGTGGACAGCCACCTACGAGCAGTACTTC. Its protein is CSAKRWTATYEQYF.

This clonotype showed up just a few times. This chain links TRBV7-6 with TRBJ1-5; the D gene is possibly TRBD1 (6 bases). The CDR3 runs to 15 residues. CDR1 and CDR2 (germline): SGHVS, FNYEAQ. The V end was cut by 5 bases, the J end by 2 bases, with 13 bases between. CDR3 sequence: CASSPTGSGNQPQHF. The CDR3 DNA sequence: TGTGCCAGCAGCCCAACAGGGTCGGGCAATCAGCCCCAGCATTTT.